This T cell receptor beta chain came from a study of T cells after yellow fever vaccination. The CDR3 spans 16 residues. Germline V gene data show CDR1 as KGHSH and CDR2 as LQKENI. V lost 3 bases and J 0 bases, leaving 11 bases between the germline ends. TCRdb called the 5' RACE reads again in MiXCR, with one record for every CDR3 protein. The sample includes 250,000 to 400,000 distinct CDR3 sequences, around 4.3% of them seen just once. This clonotype was obtained from a man younger than 30 who received the YFV17D yellow fever vaccine. The chain is built from TRBV18 and TRBJ1-4; possible D gene TRBD1, 6 bases. Sequenced here: PBMCs, sampled 15 days after the yellow fever booster vaccination. CDR3 region: CASSPRQDSTNEKLFF. CDR3 bases: TGTGCCAGCTCACCGCGACAGGACTCAACTAATGAAAAACTGTTTTTT.